These 23 T cell receptor beta chains were all obtained from the same sample, sequenced in a study of cytomegalovirus exposure and HLA in healthy donors (TCRdb year 2017). The library came from the immunoSEQ multiplex PCR assay. For the multiplex PCR, a mixture combining 60 forward primers for TCR Vbeta segments and 13 reverse primers for TCR Jbeta segments was used. TCRdb's version of the immuneACCESS table is confined to in-frame rearrangements and falls short of the full clone set. An unresolved V gene accounts for under half of the shortfall where checked; the remainder is of unknown origin. For this sample the table gives 200,000 to 250,000 clones, of which 65% to 80% were detected only once. The ten largest account for approximately 1.5% of the sample. Sequencing used PBMCs. The source is a man aged 45-60 years in good health and CMV-seronegative.

This chain uses TRBV7-6 with TRBJ2-3; TRBD2 agrees at 8 bases. The CDR3 consists of 16 residues. Germline V gene lookup returns CDR1 SGHVS and CDR2 FNYEAQ. J gave up 0 bases and V 7 bases, and 9 bases lay outside the gene matches. The CDR3 DNA follows: TGTGCCAGCACCCTCAGCGGGGGCGGGAGCACAGATACGCAGTATTTT. The encoded protein is CASTLSGGGSTDTQYF.

The chain uses TRBV27 and TRBJ2-5; 9 bases are a match to TRBD1. V dropped 6 bases and J dropped 4; count of bases not matched to a gene: 9. Germline CDR1 MNHEY, CDR2 SMNVEV (reference sequence). The length of the CDR3 is 15 residues. The CDR3, as DNA: TGTGCCAGCAGCTTCCGGGACAGGGAGGGAGAGACCCAGTACTTC. Its translation is CASSFRDREGETQYF.

The rearrangement links TRBV7-7 to TRBJ2-7; 7 bases agree with TRBD1. The germline CDR1 and CDR2 sequences are SSHAT and FNYEAQ (reference sequence). The trim removed 2 bases at V and 2 bases at J, leaving 6 bases unmatched. The CDR3 covers 15 residues. The CDR3 DNA follows: TGTGCCAGCAGCTTAAAGGGGGCGCCAACCTACGAGCAGTACTTC. Translating it yields CASSLKGAPTYEQYF.

This chain links TRBV6-5 with TRBJ2-7, with TRBD2 matching over 12 bases. The germline V gene encodes CDR1 MNHEY and CDR2 SVGAGI. The length of the CDR3 is 15 residues. Germline trimming cut 4 bases from V and 3 bases from J; bases unmatched to any gene: 4. CDR3 sequence: CASSWGLAGIYEQYF. CDR3 in DNA: TGTGCCAGCAGTTGGGGACTAGCGGGTATCTACGAGCAGTACTTC.

J is TRBJ2-7 and V is TRBV28; 9 positions agree with TRBD2. J lost 3 bases, V lost 4 bases, and 10 bases had no gene match. The CDR3 length is 16 residues. Germline values: CDR1 MDHEN, CDR2 SYDVKM. DNA for the CDR3: TGTGCCAGCAGTTCGTCACTAGCGGGCGGTAGCTACGAGCAGTACTTC. Translating it yields CASSSSLAGGSYEQYF.

The chain links TRBV5-4 to TRBJ1-2; 9 nucleotides align to TRBD1. With V trimmed by 4 bases and J by 2 bases, 3 bases remained unmatched. The germline V gene has CDR1 SGHNT and CDR2 YYREEE (reference sequence). The CDR3 is 14 residues long. CDR3 DNA sequence: TGTGCCAGCAGCCGGGACAGGGTGAACTATGGCTACACCTTC. The encoded protein is CASSRDRVNYGYTF.

The chain links TRBV30 to TRBJ1-2, with 7 bases fitting TRBD1. J gave up 4 bases and V 0 bases, and 8 bases lay outside the gene matches. CDR3 size: 15 residues. The germline V gene has CDR1 GTSNPN and CDR2 SVGIG (reference sequence). The CDR3 DNA follows: TGTGCCTGGAGTGTACCTTCAGGGGGTTCCTATGGCTACACCTTC. It specifies CAWSVPSGGSYGYTF.

The chain carries TRBV30 and TRBJ1-2; a possible D gene is TRBD1 (6 bases). The germline gives CDR1 GTSNPN, CDR2 SVGIG (reference sequence). The V end was cut by 2 bases, the J end by 7 bases, with 14 bases between. The CDR3 totals 13 residues. CDR3 amino acids: CAWSLWQGLGYTF. As DNA, the CDR3 is TGTGCCTGGAGTTTGTGGCAGGGGCTTGGCTACACCTTC.

The chain carries TRBV5-1 and TRBJ2-7; 8 nucleotides line up with TRBD2. The CDR3 consists of 13 residues. V lost 2 bases, J lost 6 bases, and 4 bases stayed unmatched. The V gene's germline CDR1 is SGHRS and CDR2 YFSETQ. Here the CDR3 reads CASSLPGGGEQYF. The DNA of the CDR3 is TGCGCCAGCAGCTTACCGGGAGGGGGCGAGCAGTACTTC.

The V and J genes are TRBV5-1 and TRBJ1-2, with D possibly TRBD1 on 5 matching bases. The CDR3 consists of 14 residues. Germline V lookup: CDR1 SGHRS, CDR2 YFSETQ. V gave up 4 bases and J gave up 4 bases, with 14 bases separating them. CDR3 region: CASSQGGAGYGYTF. CDR3 nucleotides: TGCGCCAGCAGCCAAGGCGGGGCGGGCTATGGCTACACCTTC.

The chain carries TRBV29-1 and TRBJ2-7; the match to TRBD2 covers 10 bases. Germline V gene sequence: CDR1 SQVTM, CDR2 ANQGSEA. Trimming cost V 3 bases and J 5 bases; bases outside gene matches: 10. The CDR3 contains 15 residues. DNA of the CDR3: TGCAGCGTTGAGGCTACTAGCGGGAAACGAAACGAGCAGTACTTC. This sequence encodes CSVEATSGKRNEQYF.

The rearrangement links TRBV7-9 to TRBJ2-5; weak D call: TRBD1 (6 bases). Trimming stripped 1 base from V and 6 bases from J, with 9 bases between. Germline assignment: CDR1 SEHNR and CDR2 FQNEAQ (reference sequence). The CDR3 has 13 amino acids. CDR3 coding DNA: TGTGCCAGCAGCTTAGACAGGGCCAAGACCCAGTACTTC. The encoded protein is CASSLDRAKTQYF.

V is TRBV28 and J is TRBJ1-2; D perhaps matches TRBD1 (5 bases). Between the trimmed V and J ends, which lost 1 base and 7 bases, there was a span of 19 bases. Germline V gene lookup returns CDR1 MDHEN and CDR2 SYDVKM. CDR3 length equals 16 residues. CDR3 nucleotides: TGTGCCAGCAGTTTATTCGGGACTCAAATTGGTGGTGGCTACACCTTC. It specifies CASSLFGTQIGGGYTF.

The rearrangement uses TRBV6-1 and TRBJ1-4; no clear D. Germline loops: CDR1 MNHNS, CDR2 SASEGT. The CDR3 runs 17 residues. Trimming left V 2 bases short and J 0 bases short, with 13 bases between. The CDR3 nucleotides read TGTGCCAGCAGTGAAAGGAGAGTTGTAGCAACTAATGAAAAACTGTTTTTT. Its translation is CASSERRVVATNEKLFF.

The genes are TRBV15 and TRBJ2-7; TRBD1 matches 7 bases. V lost 0 bases, J lost 2 bases, and 7 bases stayed unmatched. This CDR3 region has 16 residues. CDR1 LNHNV and CDR2 YYDKDF come from the germline V gene (reference sequence). CDR3 in amino acids: CATSRDLGTATYEQYF. The CDR3 nucleotides are TGTGCCACCAGCAGAGACCTCGGGACAGCAACCTACGAGCAGTACTTC.

The J gene is TRBJ1-1, the V gene TRBV27; D remains unclear. Germline CDR1 MNHEY, CDR2 SMNVEV (reference sequence). This CDR3 is 12 amino acids long. V shed 9 bases and J shed 2 bases, with 10 bases lying between them. The CDR3 nucleotides are TGTGCCAGTCGGGGTCCCAACACTGAAGCTTTCTTT. Translating it yields CASRGPNTEAFF.

The chain recombines TRBV19 with TRBJ1-1; the D is unclear. The CDR3 is 14 residues long. V was trimmed by 5 bases and J by 11 bases, leaving 21 bases between them. Germline values: CDR1 LNHDA, CDR2 SQIVND (reference sequence). CDR3 DNA: TGTGCCAGTAGTTATCCGGGAGCCCCGGGTGGGGCTTTCTTT. The encoded protein is CASSYPGAPGGAFF.

V and J are TRBV28 and TRBJ1-2, with a weak D call TRBD1 (5 bases). Germline V gene lookup returns CDR1 MDHEN and CDR2 SYDVKM. V was shortened by 3 bases and J by 4 bases, with 9 bases between the two germline ends. This CDR3 is 13 amino acids long. The CDR3 bases are TGTGCCAGCAGTTTCGGGGGTAGCTATGGCTACACCTTC. This sequence encodes CASSFGGSYGYTF.

This CDR3 reads CASTLEPGTTYNEQFF. In nucleotides, the CDR3 is TGTGCCAGCACCCTTGAACCCGGGACTACCTACAATGAGCAGTTCTTC. The chain employs TRBV7-3 and TRBJ2-1, with 7 bases lining up with TRBD2. Germline lookup yields CDR1 SGHTA and CDR2 FQGTGA. This CDR3 region has 16 residues. Trimming took 7 bases from V and 2 from J; bases not matched to a gene: 11.

The V call is TRBV6-6, the J call TRBJ2-7, with a tentative D call TRBD2 (5 bases). The germline V gene encodes CDR1 MNHNY and CDR2 SVGAGI (reference sequence). Trimming cost V 0 bases and J 5 bases, with 14 bases left between them. This CDR3 comprises 15 residues. The CDR3 here is CASSYSDAGIDEQYF. The CDR3 DNA reads TGTGCCAGCAGTTACTCCGACGCGGGCATAGACGAGCAGTACTTC.

The genes are TRBV4-1 and TRBJ2-5; possible D gene TRBD2, 6 bases. The germline CDR1 and CDR2 sequences are MGHRA and YSYEKL. The V gene lost 3 bases and the J gene lost 1 base, with 15 bases spanning the gap. The CDR3 totals 16 residues. The CDR3 nucleotides are TGCGCCAGCAGCCAGCAATGGGGAGGTATCCAAGAGACCCAGTACTTC. It translates to CASSQQWGGIQETQYF.

As for this clone: The sample has other DNA sequences that encode this CDR3 too. This sequence joins TRBV29-1 and TRBJ2-1; 8 bases fit TRBD2. Germline CDR1 reads SQVTM; CDR2 reads ANQGSEA. There are 17 residues in the CDR3. With 0 bases clipped from V and 7 bases from J, the junction kept 14 bases outside the gene matches. The CDR3 region is CSVEDLPGRVRRNEQFF. CDR3 DNA: TGCAGCGTTGAAGATTTACCCGGGAGGGTTCGTCGGAATGAGCAGTTCTTC.

V and J are TRBV6-6 and TRBJ1-3; D gene ambiguous. The CDR3 is 12 residues long. V lost 4 bases, J lost 3 bases, and 4 bases lay in between. Germline V gene data show CDR1 as MNHNY and CDR2 as SVGAGI (reference sequence). The CDR3 protein is CASSSGGNTIYF. The CDR3 nucleotides read TGTGCCAGCAGTTCCGGTGGAAACACCATATATTTT.